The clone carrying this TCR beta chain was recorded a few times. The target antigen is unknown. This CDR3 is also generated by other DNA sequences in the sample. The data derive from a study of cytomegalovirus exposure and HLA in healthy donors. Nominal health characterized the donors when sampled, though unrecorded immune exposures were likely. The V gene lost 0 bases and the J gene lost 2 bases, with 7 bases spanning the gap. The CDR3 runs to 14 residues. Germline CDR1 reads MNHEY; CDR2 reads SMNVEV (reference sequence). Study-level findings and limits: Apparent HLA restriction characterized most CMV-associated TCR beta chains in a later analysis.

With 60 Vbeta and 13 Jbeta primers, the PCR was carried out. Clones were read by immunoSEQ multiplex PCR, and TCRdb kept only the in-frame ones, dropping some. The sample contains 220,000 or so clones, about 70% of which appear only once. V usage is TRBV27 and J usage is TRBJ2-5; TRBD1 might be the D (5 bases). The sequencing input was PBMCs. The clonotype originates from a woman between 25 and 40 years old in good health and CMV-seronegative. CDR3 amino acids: CASSLSAGQETQYF. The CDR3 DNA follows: TGTGCCAGCAGTTTATCGGCAGGGCAAGAGACCCAGTACTTC.